Sequencing of this TCR beta chain was carried out in a study of blood T cells in healthy people across ages (dated by TCRdb to between 2014 and 2016). As for the study more broadly: Template switching captured roughly one uniquely barcoded TCR beta cDNA molecule per two T cells in model experiments. To avoid experimental bias, donors of different ages were distributed randomly across sequencing lanes. The donors were divided into four age groups: young (average approximately 16 years), middle-aged (about 41), aged (approximately 59) and long-lived (roughly 82). Using the same blood draw, the study looked at two additional independent replicas of 1 million unique cDNA reads for two donors, one aged 18 to 30 and the other aged 80 or older. To track age-related changes in TCR beta repertoire diversity, the study relied on deep sequencing normalized with unique cDNA molecular identifiers. Broad study findings and their caveats: Total diversity estimates from one million sequenced T cells were considered lower bounds and underestimates. Compared with the aged group, the long-lived group had more naive CD4+ T cells, fewer expanded clones and increased TCR diversity, a pattern suggesting age selection. A strong correlation was found between observed TCR beta diversity and the percentage of naive T cells measured by flow cytometry. As age increased, observed TCR beta diversity per million T cells dropped in a roughly linear way, and a significant reduction was already evident by age around 41. Bulk unsorted PBMC profiling prevented conclusive comparison of naive and antigen-experienced compartments. Because donor CMV infection status was unknown, age-related changes in expanded clonotypes were potentially confounded.

The 39 donors, aged 6 to 90 years, were systemically healthy Caucasian individuals from Russia. Each donor gave 8 to 10 milliliters of peripheral blood, drawn into EDTA-treated Vacutainer tubes. PBMCs were isolated by Ficoll-Paque density-gradient centrifugation, with at least 6 million obtained per sample. Trizol reagent was used to extract total RNA from PBMCs, with at least 6 micrograms per sample. For every donor, flow cytometry on a PBMC aliquot measured the percentage of naive CD45RAhigh/CD27high T cells. About this clonotype: Its antigen has not been determined. Base qualities are not at hand, and no much larger clone is one base apart.

Germline trimming: 1 base from V, 7 bases from J; junction bases outside gene matches: 13. The CDR3 has 16 amino acids, counting the end cysteine and phenylalanine. Just the 48-base CDR3 DNA is kept, in frame starting at base 1. CDR1 SGHTA and CDR2 FQGNSA were looked up in the germline V gene. Library construction relied on 5' RACE. Sequenced on an Illumina HiSeq 2500. A second PCR of about 7 to 12 cycles was run with a J-beta primer mix and a sample-barcoded 5' primer. A unique molecular identifier was introduced onto each TCR beta cDNA molecule by a template-switch 5' adaptor carrying 12 random nucleotides. At least 3 million CDR3-containing paired-end reads were obtained from each sample. The Mint cDNA synthesis kit, primed by a TRBC-specific oligonucleotide, was used to synthesize first-strand cDNA from all RNA. Following uracil-DNA glycosylase treatment, all cDNA underwent a first 18-cycle PCR with the universal primers M1SS and BC2_uni_R. Under the source paper's analysis protocol: Each sample was normalized by randomly selecting 1 million high-quality reads, each carrying a distinct molecular identifier. Instead of being binned into consensus sequences, reads with shared molecular identifiers were discarded. MiTCR, set to a Q25 quality threshold and the strictest error-elimination algorithm, was used for CDR3 identification, clonotype clustering and error correction. Lower-bound total TCR beta diversity was estimated with a nonparametric unseen species model using Euler transformation. The raw public reads went through TCRdb reprocessing: fastp at Q25, MiXCR clone calling, in-frame beta chains kept. Records with the same CDR3 protein are collapsed into one entry carrying the most frequent genes and DNA. Here the V and J calls rest on TCRdb's processing, not on the authors' analysis. A total of nearly 1 million distinct CDR3 sequences appear in this sample, about 53% of them only once. 20% to 25% of the sample belongs to the ten largest clones.

The TCR was taken from a woman aged 55-69 years in good health. The specimen sequenced was blood. The sequence is built from TRBV7-2 and TRBJ2-7; 7 bases in the junction line up with TRBD2. The CDR3 has the sequence CASSLETSQAYNEQYF. The bases are TGTGCCAGCAGCTTAGAGACTAGCCAGGCCTACAATGAGCAGTACTTC.